These 17 T cell receptor beta chains came from one sample sequenced in a study of blood T cell repertoires in COVID-19. TCRdb's copy holds only in-frame clones and misses some; the assay was immunoSEQ multiplex PCR. Altogether under 200,000 clones are present, roughly 85% being singletons, with the ten largest covering about 5%. Sequencing input: peripheral blood. The receptor source for this set is a woman in her twenties or thirties with acute or convalescent COVID-19.

The chain employs TRBV10-3 and TRBJ1-2; TRBD1 agrees at 7 bases. Germline V lookup: CDR1 ENHRY, CDR2 SYGVKD. The CDR3 has 14 amino acids. With 2 bases clipped from V and 6 bases from J, the junction kept 6 bases outside the gene matches. The CDR3 loop is CAISEGRGSDGYTF. The CDR3 nucleotides are TGTGCCATCAGTGAGGGCAGGGGGTCGGATGGCTACACCTTC.

The V call is TRBV27, the J call TRBJ2-3; 10 bases fit TRBD2. Germline lookup yields CDR1 MNHEY and CDR2 SMNVEV (reference sequence). With 2 bases clipped from V and 4 bases from J, the junction kept 3 bases outside the gene matches. This CDR3 has 15 residues. The CDR3 reads CASSLTSGEPDTQYF. CDR3 sequence (DNA): TGTGCCAGCAGTTTAACTAGCGGGGAGCCAGATACGCAGTATTTT.

The V call is TRBV5-4, the J call TRBJ1-2; a weak D match, TRBD1 (6 bases). In germline, CDR1 is SGHNT, CDR2 YYREEE (reference sequence). The CDR3 length is 13 residues. Trimming stripped 4 bases from V and 4 bases from J, with 11 bases between. The CDR3 is CASSEDRLYGYTF. The CDR3 DNA is TGTGCCAGCAGCGAGGACAGACTCTATGGCTACACCTTC.

V is TRBV6-1 and J is TRBJ2-1; 8 bases line up with TRBD1. J gave up 0 bases and V 2 bases, and 3 bases lay outside the gene matches. Germline CDR1 is MNHNS and CDR2 is SASEGT. The CDR3 totals 16 residues. The CDR3 here is CASSERDRSSYNEQFF. In DNA, the CDR3 is TGTGCCAGCAGTGAACGGGACAGGAGCTCCTACAATGAGCAGTTCTTC.

This chain uses TRBV19 with TRBJ1-1, with D possibly matching TRBD1 (5 bases). Germline assignment: CDR1 LNHDA and CDR2 SQIVND (reference sequence). The CDR3 is 14 amino acids. Trimming cost V 3 bases and J 7 bases, with 15 bases left between them. CDR3 DNA: TGTGCCAGTAGTATTGGGGGGGAAATTCGTGAAGCTTTCTTT. This encodes CASSIGGEIREAFF.

The rearrangement uses TRBV28 and TRBJ1-1, with 8 bases lining up with TRBD1. The CDR3 consists of 16 residues. Germline CDR1 and CDR2: MDHEN and SYDVKM. The J segment lost 4 bases and the V segment lost 4 bases, leaving 11 bases of the junction unmatched. The CDR3 nucleotides are TGTGCCAGCAGTTCGTTCGACAGGGGTGTGGGCACTGAAGCTTTCTTT. Translated: CASSSFDRGVGTEAFF.

The chain carries TRBV5-1 and TRBJ2-7, with a possible D match to TRBD2 (6 bases). CDR1 and CDR2 (germline): SGHRS, YFSETQ. The CDR3 has 15 residues. V was pared by 2 bases and J by 5 bases, with 17 bases between. DNA for the CDR3: TGCGCCAGCAGCTTAGTCCGGGCGGGGAACGACGAGCAGTACTTC. It yields the protein CASSLVRAGNDEQYF.

V gene TRBV4-2 combines with J gene TRBJ1-2, with no clear D. Germline V gene data show CDR1 as LGHNA and CDR2 as YNFKEQ. This CDR3 is built from 15 residues. V shed 0 bases and J shed 2 bases, with 10 bases lying between them. The CDR3 nucleotides read TGTGCCAGCAGCCAAGAATCAGGCCACAACTATGGCTACACCTTC. Translating gives CASSQESGHNYGYTF.

Regarding this clone: The same CDR3 is also encoded by other DNA sequences in this sample. The chain is built from TRBV5-1 and TRBJ1-6; 8 positions match TRBD1. The CDR3 loop spans 14 amino acids. Looked up from germline, CDR1 is SGHRS and CDR2 is YFSETQ. The junction had 4 bases not matched to a gene; V was cut back by 3 bases and J by 8 bases. CDR3 in amino acids: CASSSTGGDSPLHF. In DNA form, the CDR3 reads TGCGCCAGCAGCTCCACAGGGGGGGATTCACCCCTCCACTTT.

The chain recombines TRBV21-1 with TRBJ1-6. TRBV21-1 is a known pseudogene. This CDR3 region has 15 residues. CDR3 DNA sequence: TGTGCCAGCAGCTCCCGGGACTGCTGGTGCTCACCCCTCCACTTT. Protein sequence: CASSSRDCWCSPLHF.

Here the CDR3 reads CASSQSGAGELFF. The CDR3 nucleotides read TGTGCCAGCAGCCAATCGGGGGCCGGGGAGCTGTTTTTT. The chain recombines TRBV7-9 with TRBJ2-2; possibly TRBD2 for D (6 bases). The germline V and J ends were trimmed by 5 bases and 6 bases, with 10 bases remaining between them. Germline V gene data show CDR1 as SEHNR and CDR2 as FQNEAQ (reference sequence). The CDR3 has 13 residues.

The genes are TRBV27 and TRBJ2-7; a weak D match, TRBD2 (6 bases). The V gene lost 5 bases and the J gene lost 2 bases, with 19 bases spanning the gap. This CDR3 has 16 residues. Germline CDR1 is MNHEY and CDR2 is SMNVEV (reference sequence). The CDR3 loop is CASSLLTGTGAYEQYF. DNA of the CDR3: TGTGCCAGCAGTCTTCTCACCGGGACGGGAGCCTACGAGCAGTACTTC.

The rearrangement uses TRBV9 and TRBJ1-1; D is undetermined. The CDR3 covers 16 residues. Germline-derived CDR1 and CDR2 are SGDLS and YYNGEE. Trimming took off 4 bases at V and 3 bases at J, with 19 bases between the two ends. The CDR3: CASSLRGSNRDTEAFF. The CDR3 DNA sequence: TGTGCCAGCAGCCTACGAGGCAGCAACCGGGACACTGAAGCTTTCTTT.

The genes are TRBV10-1 and TRBJ2-3, with 8 bases matching TRBD1. The germline CDR1 and CDR2 sequences are WNHNN and SYGVQD (reference sequence). The V gene end was trimmed by 2 bases and the J gene end by 4 bases; junction bases not matched to a gene: 8. The CDR3 contains 16 residues. The CDR3 DNA sequence: TGCGCCAGCAGTGAGGGGAGACAGGGGAAAGCAGATACGCAGTATTTT. It codes for CASSEGRQGKADTQYF.

The V and J genes are TRBV3-1 (or the pseudogene TRBV3-2) and TRBJ2-7, with D possibly TRBD1 on 7 matching bases. V was cut by 5 bases and J by 1 base, with 21 bases left in between. From germline, CDR1 is LGHDT and CDR2 YNNKEL (reference sequence). This CDR3 spans 17 amino acids. This chain's CDR3 is CASSGTGTARGSYEQYF. The CDR3 DNA follows: TGTGCCAGCAGCGGGACGGGGACAGCTCGGGGGTCCTACGAGCAGTACTTC.

This clone has at least ten counts. The chain joins TRBV28 to TRBJ2-5; 12 nucleotides match TRBD1. CDR1 is MDHEN, CDR2 SYDVKM, per germline. The CDR3 is made up of 16 amino acids. V dropped 4 bases and J dropped 5; count of bases not matched to a gene: 8. CDR3 sequence reads: CASSSRDRGHVETQYF. The CDR3 region has the DNA TGTGCCAGCAGTTCTAGGGACAGGGGGCACGTGGAGACCCAGTACTTC.

The chain is built from TRBV12-3 or TRBV12-4 and TRBJ1-1; no reliable D call. The CDR3 is 12 residues long. The germline V and J ends were trimmed by 5 bases and 4 bases, with 8 bases remaining between them. The CDR3 region is CASSIDITEAFF. CDR3 DNA: TGTGCCAGCAGTATAGACATCACTGAAGCTTTCTTT.